The rows below give T cell receptor beta chains drawn from one sample of a study of blood T cell repertoires in COVID-19. The assay was immunoSEQ multiplex PCR, and TCRdb's table has in-frame clones only and misses some. Altogether about 90,000 clones are present, 65% to 85% being singletons, with the ten largest covering approximately 31%. Sequencing was performed on peripheral blood. The receptors here all came from a woman aged 80 or over with active or convalescent COVID-19. Each CDR3 is given with its conserved first and last residue. The order of the fields is J gene, V gene, CDR3 protein.

>TRBJ1-2|TRBV9
CASSVVPDRGRGYTF
>TRBJ2-5|TRBV5-6
CASSLNRGRGETQYF
>TRBJ1-1|TRBV10-3
CAISDLGRGNTEAFF
>TRBJ2-7|TRBV5-1
CASSLDQGNYEQYF
>TRBJ1-1|TRBV6-5
CASRRSRNTEAFF
>TRBJ1-2|TRBV5-1
CASSPDRGRGGYTF
>TRBJ2-7|TRBV9
CASSVGPSGGTYEQYF
>TRBJ1-4|TRBV5-1
CASSEGGRAGAFNEKLFF
>TRBJ1-6|TRBV28
CASSRGRAGLPYNSPLHF
>TRBJ2-1|TRBV9
CASSVGGDYNEQFF
>TRBJ2-4|TRBV11-2
CASSRGTETPLAKNIQYF
>TRBJ2-7|TRBV2
CASNPSGHSYEQYF
>TRBJ2-1|TRBV28
CASTTPGTPGHEQFF
>TRBJ1-1|TRBV7-9
CASSLDLGGHTEAFF
>TRBJ1-1|TRBV11-3
CASSSTANTEAFF
>TRBJ1-4|TRBV19
CASSTRGGDEKLFF
>TRBJ1-3|TRBV29-1
CSVGGQTSSGNTIYF
>TRBJ2-1|TRBV18
CASSERRNEQFF
>TRBJ1-3|TRBV5-8
CASSYDRVSGNTIYF
>TRBJ2-2|TRBV9
CASSSRGSLRPTGELFF
>TRBJ2-7|TRBV19
CASSMGSGGQGSYEQYF
>TRBJ2-1|TRBV21-1
CASSKGKLAGGGNEQFF
>TRBJ1-5|TRBV7-2
CASSSHPAGNNQPQHF
>TRBJ1-1|TRBV7-9
CASSTQPNTEAFF
>TRBJ1-5|TRBV28
CASTLPGSNQPQHF
>TRBJ2-7|TRBV6-5
CASSSPGQTSYEQYF
>TRBJ1-2|TRBV24-1
CATSDPTGGSVGYTF
>TRBJ2-1|TRBV18
CASSPPAGTSVNEQFF
>TRBJ2-2|TRBV5-1
CASSIRQNTGELFF
>TRBJ1-5|TRBV9
CASSPSGGNQPQHF
>TRBJ1-4|TRBV4-2
CASSQDRERAREKLFF
>TRBJ2-7|TRBV10-2
CASSGMDRGVYEQYF
>TRBJ2-2|TRBV7-2
CGVEPPLNTGELFF
>TRBJ2-3|TRBV3-1/TRBV3-2
CASSPAPTSGRSDTQYF
>TRBJ2-2|TRBV19
CASSIRTSRTGELFF
>TRBJ2-2|TRBV19
CASSIQVNTGELFF
>TRBJ1-5|TRBV7-2
CASSLGQGIGQPQHF
>TRBJ2-7|TRBV7-2
CASSLWADYEQYF
>TRBJ2-1|TRBV6-5
CASSYLNRAVDEQFF
>TRBJ1-1|TRBV19
CASSLSGLNTEAFF
>TRBJ1-3|TRBV7-2
CASSPRDRPFSGNTIYF
>TRBJ2-2|TRBV6-4
CASSDSLATGELFF
>TRBJ1-2|TRBV10-2
CASSGEFGATGYGYTF
>TRBJ1-6|TRBV9
CASSVEGQGLLTLHF
>TRBJ2-3|TRBV10-3
CAIRGTSGSTDTQYF
>TRBJ2-3|TRBV6-1
CASSDGRDTQYF
>TRBJ1-5|TRBV19
CASGTTGSNQPQHF
>TRBJ1-6|TRBV6-2/TRBV6-3
CASSPRSSYNSPLHF
>TRBJ1-5|TRBV6-5
CASRLQGYQPQHF
>TRBJ1-2|TRBV14
CASSPRQLYGYTF
>TRBJ2-3|TRBV19
CASGGGLAGDTQYF
>TRBJ2-3|TRBV5-4
CASSLRTYRRGDTQYF
>TRBJ2-1|TRBV28
CAIKLTGLNEQFF